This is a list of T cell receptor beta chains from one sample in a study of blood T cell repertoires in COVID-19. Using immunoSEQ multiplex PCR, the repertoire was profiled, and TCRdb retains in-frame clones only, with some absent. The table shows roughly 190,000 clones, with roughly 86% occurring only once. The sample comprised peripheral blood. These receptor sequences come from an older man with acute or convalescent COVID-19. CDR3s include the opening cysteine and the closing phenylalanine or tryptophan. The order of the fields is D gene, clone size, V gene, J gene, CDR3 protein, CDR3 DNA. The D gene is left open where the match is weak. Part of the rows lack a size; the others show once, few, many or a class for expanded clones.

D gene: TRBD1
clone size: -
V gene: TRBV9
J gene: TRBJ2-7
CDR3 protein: CASSVGTGVSYEQYF
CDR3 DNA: TGTGCCAGCAGCGTGGGGACAGGGGTGTCTTACGAGCAGTACTTC

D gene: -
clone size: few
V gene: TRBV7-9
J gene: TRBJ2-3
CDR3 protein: CASSLGGGGTDTQYF
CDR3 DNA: TGTGCCAGCAGCTTAGGAGGAGGAGGGACAGATACGCAGTATTTT

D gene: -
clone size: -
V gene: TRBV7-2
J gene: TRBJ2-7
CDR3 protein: CASSGKGVYEQYF
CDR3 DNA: TGTGCCAGCAGCGGGAAGGGGGTTTACGAGCAGTACTTC

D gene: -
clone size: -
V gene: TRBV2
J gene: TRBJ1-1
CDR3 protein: CASSATRALSEAFF
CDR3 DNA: TGTGCCAGCAGCGCGACGAGGGCGCTCTCTGAAGCTTTCTTT

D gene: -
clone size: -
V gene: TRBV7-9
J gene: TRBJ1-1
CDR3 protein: CASSVRMNTEAFF
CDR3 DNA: TGTGCCAGCAGCGTTCGTATGAACACTGAAGCTTTCTTT

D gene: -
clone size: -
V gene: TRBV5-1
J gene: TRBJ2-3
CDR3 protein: CASSLAEGRDTQYF
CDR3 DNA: TGCGCCAGCAGCTTGGCGGAGGGGAGGGATACGCAGTATTTT

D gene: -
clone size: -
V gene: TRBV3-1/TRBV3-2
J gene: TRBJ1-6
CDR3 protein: CASSQVPRSYNSPLHF
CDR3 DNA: TGTGCCAGCAGCCAAGTTCCCCGCTCCTATAATTCACCCCTCCACTTT

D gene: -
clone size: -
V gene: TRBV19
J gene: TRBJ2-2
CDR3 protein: CASRHSHRRLEGTGELFF
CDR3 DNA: TGTGCCAGTAGACACTCTCACCGCCGACTGGAGGGGACCGGGGAGCTGTTTTTT

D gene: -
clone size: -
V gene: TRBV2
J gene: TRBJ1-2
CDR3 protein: CASSDGGYYGYTF
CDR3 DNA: TGTGCCAGCAGTGACGGGGGGTACTATGGCTACACCTTC

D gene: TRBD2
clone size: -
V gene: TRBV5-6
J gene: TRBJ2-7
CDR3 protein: CASVSGGGYEQYF
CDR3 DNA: TGTGCCAGCGTCTCCGGCGGGGGTTACGAGCAGTACTTC

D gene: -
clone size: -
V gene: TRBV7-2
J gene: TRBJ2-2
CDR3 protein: CASSLNTNTGELFF
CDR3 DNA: TGTGCCAGCAGCTTAAACACGAACACCGGGGAGCTGTTTTTT

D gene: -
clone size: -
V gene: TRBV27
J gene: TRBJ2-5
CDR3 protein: CASSTHRDTRETQYF
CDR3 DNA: TGTGCCAGCTCTACCCACCGGGACACACGAGAGACCCAGTACTTC

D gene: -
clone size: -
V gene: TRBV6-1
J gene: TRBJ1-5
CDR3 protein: CASSDIQLNQPQHF
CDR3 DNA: TGTGCCAGCAGTGATATACAGCTCAATCAGCCCCAGCATTTT

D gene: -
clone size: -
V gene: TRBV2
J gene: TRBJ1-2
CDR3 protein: CASSESSGVYGYTF
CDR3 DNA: TGTGCCAGCAGTGAATCTTCGGGGGTCTATGGCTACACCTTC

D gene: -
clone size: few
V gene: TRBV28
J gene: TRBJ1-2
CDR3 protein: CASSLGRGYYTF
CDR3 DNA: TGTGCCAGCAGTTTAGGCAGGGGCTACTACACCTTC

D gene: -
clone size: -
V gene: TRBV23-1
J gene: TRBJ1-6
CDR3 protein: CASSQQAYNSPLHF
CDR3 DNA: TGCGCCAGCAGTCAACAGGCTTATAATTCACCCCTCCACTTT

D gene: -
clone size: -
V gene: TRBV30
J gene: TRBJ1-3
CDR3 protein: CAWITRGYSGNTIYF
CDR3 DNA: TGTGCCTGGATTACCAGGGGTTACTCTGGAAACACCATATATTTT

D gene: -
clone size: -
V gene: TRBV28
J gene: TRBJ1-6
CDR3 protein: CASSPLRQDNSPLHF
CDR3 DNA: TGTGCCAGCAGTCCCCTTCGACAGGATAATTCACCCCTCCACTTT

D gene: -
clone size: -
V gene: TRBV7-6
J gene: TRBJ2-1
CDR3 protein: CASSRESEQFF
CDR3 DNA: TGTGCCAGCAGCCGAGAGTCCGAGCAGTTCTTC

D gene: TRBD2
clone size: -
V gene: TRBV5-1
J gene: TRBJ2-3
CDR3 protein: CASSLAGTSVYLTDTQYF
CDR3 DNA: TGCGCCAGCAGCTTGGCCGGGACTAGCGTTTACCTCACAGATACGCAGTATTTT

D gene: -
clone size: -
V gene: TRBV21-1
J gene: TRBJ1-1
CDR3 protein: CASSKDKKWGLGGGQGSMNTEAFF
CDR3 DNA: TGTGCCAGCAGCAAGGACAAAAAATGGGGGCTTGGGGGGGGACAGGGGTCAATGAACACTGAAGCTTTCTTT

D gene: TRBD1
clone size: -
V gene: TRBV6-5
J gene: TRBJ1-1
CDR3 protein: CASSLQGGTEAFF
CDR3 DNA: TGTGCCAGCAGTCTACAGGGGGGGACTGAAGCTTTCTTT

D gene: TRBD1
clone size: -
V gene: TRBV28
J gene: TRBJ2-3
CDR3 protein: CASSLPGTGDPDTQYF
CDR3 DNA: TGTGCCAGCAGTTTACCAGGGACAGGGGATCCAGATACGCAGTATTTT

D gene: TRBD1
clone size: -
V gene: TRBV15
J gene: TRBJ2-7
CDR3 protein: CATSAEFRTGGNEQYF
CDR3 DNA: TGTGCCACCAGCGCAGAGTTCAGGACAGGGGGTAACGAGCAGTACTTC

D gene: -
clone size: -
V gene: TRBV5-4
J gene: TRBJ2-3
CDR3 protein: CASSFDPGLSTDTQYF
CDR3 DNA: TGTGCCAGCAGCTTTGATCCGGGACTCTCCACAGATACGCAGTATTTT

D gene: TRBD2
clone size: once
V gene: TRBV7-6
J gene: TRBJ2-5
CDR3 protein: CASSLARASGGLETQYF
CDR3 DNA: TGTGCCAGCAGCTTAGCGAGGGCTAGCGGGGGATTAGAGACCCAGTACTTC

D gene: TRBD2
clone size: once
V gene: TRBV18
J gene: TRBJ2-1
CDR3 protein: CASSPVLAGYNEQFF
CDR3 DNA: TGTGCCAGCTCACCAGTACTAGCGGGTTACAATGAGCAGTTCTTC

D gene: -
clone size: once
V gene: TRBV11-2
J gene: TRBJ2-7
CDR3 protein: CASSVAESEQYF
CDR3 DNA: TGTGCCAGCAGCGTGGCAGAAAGCGAGCAGTACTTC

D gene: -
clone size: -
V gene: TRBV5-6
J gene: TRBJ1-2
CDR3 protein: CASSFGGDYGYTF
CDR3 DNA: TGTGCCAGCAGCTTTGGGGGCGACTATGGCTACACCTTC

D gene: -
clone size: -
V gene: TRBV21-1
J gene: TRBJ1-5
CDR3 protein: CASSKARAPQPQHF
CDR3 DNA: TGTGCCAGCAGCAAAGCGAGGGCGCCTCAGCCCCAGCATTTT

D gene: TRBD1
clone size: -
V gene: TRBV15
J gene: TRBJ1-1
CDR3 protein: CATSRGLGQGRMNTEAFF
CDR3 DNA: TGTGCCACCAGCAGAGGCCTCGGACAGGGGCGGATGAACACTGAAGCTTTCTTT

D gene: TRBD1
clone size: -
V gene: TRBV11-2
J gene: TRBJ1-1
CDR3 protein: CASSPGQGGTAFF
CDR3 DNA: TGTGCCAGCAGCCCGGGACAGGGAGGAACAGCTTTCTTT

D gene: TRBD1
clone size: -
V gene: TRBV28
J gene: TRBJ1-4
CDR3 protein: CASSEGGTGGAKLFF
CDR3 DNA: TGTGCCAGCAGTGAGGGGGGGACAGGGGGCGCGAAACTGTTTTTT

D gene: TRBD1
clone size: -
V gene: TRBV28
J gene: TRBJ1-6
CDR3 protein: CASRRGPISPLHF
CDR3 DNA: TGTGCCAGCAGAAGGGGGCCGATTTCACCCCTCCACTTT

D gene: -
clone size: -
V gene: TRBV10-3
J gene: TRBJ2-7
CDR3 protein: CAISESDRPYEQYF
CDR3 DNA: TGTGCCATCAGTGAGTCAGACAGACCCTACGAGCAGTACTTC

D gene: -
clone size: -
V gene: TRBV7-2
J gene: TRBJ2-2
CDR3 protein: CASSLVRGSNTGELFF
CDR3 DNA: TGTGCCAGCAGCTTAGTCCGGGGGAGTAACACCGGGGAGCTGTTTTTT

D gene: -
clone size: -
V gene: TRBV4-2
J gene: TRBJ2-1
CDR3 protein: CASSQDLSGWRNNEQFF
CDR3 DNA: TGTGCCAGCAGCCAAGACCTTTCTGGGTGGAGGAACAATGAGCAGTTCTTC

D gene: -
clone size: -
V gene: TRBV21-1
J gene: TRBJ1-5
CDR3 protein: CASSFRTRYQPQHF
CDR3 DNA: TGTGCCAGCAGCTTTCGGACACGTTATCAGCCCCAGCATTTT

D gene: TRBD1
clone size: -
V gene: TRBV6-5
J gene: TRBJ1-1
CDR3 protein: CASSWTRTGDTEAFF
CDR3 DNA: TGTGCCAGCAGTTGGACGAGGACAGGGGACACTGAAGCTTTCTTT

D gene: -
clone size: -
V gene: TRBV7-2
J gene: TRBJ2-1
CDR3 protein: CASSLGWGGGNNEQFF
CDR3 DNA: TGTGCCAGCAGCTTAGGGTGGGGCGGCGGCAACAATGAGCAGTTCTTC

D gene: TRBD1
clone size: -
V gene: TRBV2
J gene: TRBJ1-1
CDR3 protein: CASSFDRGNTEAFF
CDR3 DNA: TGTGCCAGCAGTTTCGACAGGGGGAACACTGAAGCTTTCTTT

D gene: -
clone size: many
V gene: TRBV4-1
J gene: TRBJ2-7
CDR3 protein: CASSQADMGLSYEQYF
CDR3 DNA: TGCGCCAGCAGCCAGGCCGACATGGGTCTATCCTACGAGCAGTACTTC

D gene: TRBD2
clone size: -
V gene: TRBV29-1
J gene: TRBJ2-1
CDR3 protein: CSGRVAGNYNEQFF
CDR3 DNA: TGCAGCGGTAGAGTAGCGGGGAATTACAATGAGCAGTTCTTC

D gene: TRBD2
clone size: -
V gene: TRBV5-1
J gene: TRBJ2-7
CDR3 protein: CASSLQSGGLWEQYF
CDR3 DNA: TGCGCCAGCAGCTTGCAATCCGGGGGGTTGTGGGAGCAGTACTTC

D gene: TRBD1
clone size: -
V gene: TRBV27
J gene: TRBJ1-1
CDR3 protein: CASSFRQGDTEAFF
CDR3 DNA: TGTGCCAGCAGTTTTAGACAGGGCGACACTGAAGCTTTCTTT

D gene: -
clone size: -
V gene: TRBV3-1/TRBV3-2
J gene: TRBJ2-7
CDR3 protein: CASSQGRNRQLLSYEQYF
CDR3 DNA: TGTGCCAGCAGCCAAGGGCGAAACCGACAGCTACTATCCTACGAGCAGTACTTC

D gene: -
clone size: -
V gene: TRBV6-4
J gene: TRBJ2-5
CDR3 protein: CASSVPHMDRAQETQYF
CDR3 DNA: TGTGCCAGCAGTGTTCCCCACATGGACAGAGCCCAAGAGACCCAGTACTTC

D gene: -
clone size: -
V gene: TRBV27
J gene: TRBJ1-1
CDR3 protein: CASRYRHLPHTEAFF
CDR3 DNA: TGTGCCAGCAGGTACCGACACTTACCACACACTGAAGCTTTCTTT

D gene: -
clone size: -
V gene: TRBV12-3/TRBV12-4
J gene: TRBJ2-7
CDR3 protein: CASSLDRAYEQYF
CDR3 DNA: TGTGCCAGCAGTTTAGACCGGGCCTACGAGCAGTACTTC

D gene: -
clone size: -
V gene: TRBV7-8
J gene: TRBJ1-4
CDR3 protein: CASSRGRGGVELFF
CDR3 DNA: TGTGCCAGCAGCCGCGGGAGGGGCGGAGTGGAACTGTTTTTT

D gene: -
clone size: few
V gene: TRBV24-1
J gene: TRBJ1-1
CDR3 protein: CATREGGGTEAFF
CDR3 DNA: TGTGCCACCAGGGAGGGAGGGGGGACTGAAGCTTTCTTT

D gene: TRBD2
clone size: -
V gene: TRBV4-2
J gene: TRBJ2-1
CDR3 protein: CASSQWASGDNEQFF
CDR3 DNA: TGTGCCAGCAGCCAGTGGGCTAGCGGGGACAATGAGCAGTTCTTC

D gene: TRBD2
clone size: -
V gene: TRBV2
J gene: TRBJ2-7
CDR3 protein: CASNGGYDEQYF
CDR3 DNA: TGTGCCAGCAACGGGGGGTACGACGAGCAGTACTTC

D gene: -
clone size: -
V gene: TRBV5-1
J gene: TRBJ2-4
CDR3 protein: CASSWGLDRVFFF
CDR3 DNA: TGCGCCAGCAGCTGGGGACTCGACAGGGTCTTTTTCTTC

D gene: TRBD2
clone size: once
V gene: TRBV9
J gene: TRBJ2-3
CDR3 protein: CASSVDSSGSWADTQYF
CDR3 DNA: TGTGCCAGCAGCGTAGATTCTAGCGGGAGTTGGGCAGATACGCAGTATTTT

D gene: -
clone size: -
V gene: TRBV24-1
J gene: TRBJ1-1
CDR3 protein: CATSDTRTAGEAFF
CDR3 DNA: TGTGCCACCAGTGATACAAGGACAGCGGGAGAAGCTTTCTTT

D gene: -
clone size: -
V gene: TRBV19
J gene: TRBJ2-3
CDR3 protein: CASSIDIQGPYTQYF
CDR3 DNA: TGTGCCAGTAGTATAGATATACAGGGACCCTATACGCAGTATTTT

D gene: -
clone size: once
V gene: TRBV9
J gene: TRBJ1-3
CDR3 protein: CASSPQRAGNTIYF
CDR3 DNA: TGTGCCAGCAGCCCCCAGAGGGCTGGAAACACCATATATTTT

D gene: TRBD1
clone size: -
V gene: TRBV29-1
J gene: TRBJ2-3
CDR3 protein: CSVEGVPTGGSTDTQYF
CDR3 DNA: TGCAGCGTTGAAGGGGTCCCGACAGGGGGTAGCACAGATACGCAGTATTTT

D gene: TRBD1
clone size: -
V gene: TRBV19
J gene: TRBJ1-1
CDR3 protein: CASSKRDRATEAFF
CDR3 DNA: TGTGCCAGTAGTAAAAGGGACAGGGCCACTGAAGCTTTCTTT